This entry features one T cell receptor beta chain sequence. This clonotype was seen many times. Its antigen is currently not known. No quality values exist for individual bases; no much larger clone is one base distant. The data were obtained in a study of CD8 T cells in ankylosing spondylitis (dated by TCRdb to 2016 to 2017). About the investigation overall: The study set out to find disease-linked TCR variants by profiling T cell receptor beta repertoires in ankylosing spondylitis patients and healthy donors. The full study cohort was made up of 25 to 30 ankylosing spondylitis patients and 108 healthy donors. Peripheral blood samples were taken, and synovial fluid was additionally collected from ankylosing spondylitis patients. Summary of the overall study and its limitations: Some motif variants had previously been reported in the synovial fluid and blood of reactive arthritis patients, which suggests shared mechanisms of disease initiation. A TCR beta motif of 8 or 9 highly homologous amino acid variants appeared characteristic of blood from ankylosing spondylitis patients. The disease-linked clones were reported to be significantly enriched in matched synovial fluid samples from ankylosing spondylitis patients. A CD8+ phenotype was shown by the disease-linked clones, which were found at relatively low frequencies in peripheral blood.

The listed sequencing device is Illumina HiSeq 2500. TCR beta libraries were prepared by quantitative 5'-RACE with molecular barcodes. As for the authors' bioinformatics: A new computational method, built on a probabilistic model of VDJ rearrangement, was used to identify disease-linked TCR variants. TCRdb took the public reads, trimmed them with fastp at Q25, ran MiXCR for clone calling and kept in-frame beta chains. Entries are consolidated by CDR3 protein sequence, retaining the most common genes and DNA. Here the V and J calls rest on TCRdb's processing, not on the authors' analysis. Recorded for this sample are under 55,000 distinct CDR3 sequences; about 7% of them occurred a single time. The top ten hold approximately 8.5% of the sample. According to the germline V gene, CDR1 reads SGHTA and CDR2 reads FQGTGA. Clipping removes 1 base from V and 0 bases from J, with 12 as the unmatched junction base count. Its CDR3 holds 19 amino acids, cysteine through phenylalanine. The sequence is cut down to CDR3 DNA, 57 bases in frame from base 1.

What was sequenced was blood, either unsorted or a sorted T cell fraction (not recorded which). The rearrangement joined TRBV7-3 to TRBJ1-2, and 9 bases in between align with TRBD1. This clonotype was sampled from a female donor with ankylosing spondylitis or in good health (not recorded which). The CDR3 region reads CASSLRPDRGPLANYGYTF. The DNA is as follows: TGTGCCAGCAGCTTAAGGCCGGACAGGGGACCGCTAGCTAACTATGGCTACACCTTC.